These 29 T cell receptor beta chains originate from one sample sequenced in a study of blood T cell repertoires in COVID-19. Assay used: immunoSEQ multiplex PCR; TCRdb lists only in-frame clones, some missing. Altogether about 250,000 clones are present, approximately 88% being singletons, with the ten largest covering roughly 6%. Sequencing was performed on peripheral blood. The receptors originated from a woman aged 25 to 39 with COVID-19, enrolled during active disease.

The rearrangement joins TRBV5-4 to TRBJ1-4; D possibly corresponds to TRBD1 (6 bases). In germline, CDR1 is SGHNT, CDR2 YYREEE (reference sequence). This CDR3 has 12 amino acids. DNA for the CDR3: TGTGCGTGGGGGCAAGCTAATGAAAAACTGTTTTTT. Amino acid sequence: CAWGQANEKLFF.

This clone showed up just once. This chain connects TRBV7-2 to TRBJ2-1; TRBD2 might be the D (6 bases). Germline CDR1 and CDR2: SGHTA and FQGNSA. The CDR3 loop spans 15 amino acids. V was cut by 0 bases and J by 6 bases, with 12 bases left in between. For the CDR3, the DNA is TGTGCCAGCAGCTTAGCTGGAGCGGGTCTCAATGAGCAGTTCTTC. It translates to CASSLAGAGLNEQFF.

Concerning this clone itself: In the same sample, other DNA sequences code for this CDR3. The chain recombines TRBV24-1 with TRBJ1-1; D uncertain. Trimming removed 3 bases at V and 5 bases at J, with 6 bases between. Germline V gives CDR1 KGHDR, CDR2 SFDVKD. The CDR3 contains 12 residues. As DNA, the CDR3 is TGTGCCACCAGTGATCCGGGGACTGAAGCTTTCTTT. The encoded protein is CATSDPGTEAFF.

The V and J genes are TRBV12-3 or TRBV12-4 and TRBJ2-7; tentatively, D is TRBD1 (5 bases). This CDR3 has 13 amino acids. Deletions cut 4 bases from V and 3 bases from J, with 10 bases between. CDR3: CASSSGRDYEQYV. CDR3 nucleotides: TGTGCCAGCAGTTCCGGCAGGGACTACGAGCAGTACGTC.

This chain connects TRBV5-1 to TRBJ2-5; 11 nucleotides agree with TRBD2. The CDR3 is 16 residues long. The trim removed 0 bases at V and 2 bases at J, leaving 3 bases unmatched. Germline V gives CDR1 SGHRS, CDR2 YFSETQ. The CDR3 is CASSLEGLAVQETQYF. CDR3 DNA sequence: TGCGCCAGCAGCTTGGAGGGACTAGCGGTACAAGAGACCCAGTACTTC.

The rearrangement uses TRBV2 and TRBJ2-3, with 9 bases aligning to TRBD2. The germline V gene has CDR1 SNHLY and CDR2 FYNNEI. V was clipped by 8 bases and J by 1 base; unmatched bases: 7. This CDR3 has 15 amino acids. CDR3 residues: CASRLGLARTDTQYF. The CDR3 bases are TGTGCCAGCCGTCTGGGACTAGCACGCACAGATACGCAGTATTTT.

The chain joins TRBV5-6 to TRBJ1-2; D is undetermined. The CDR3 runs 12 residues. The V end lost 5 bases, the J end lost 4 bases, and 9 bases lay between the germline ends. Germline V CDR1 and CDR2: SGHDT, YYEEEE. The CDR3 loop is CASSKESYGYTF. CDR3 sequence (DNA): TGTGCCAGCAGTAAGGAGTCCTATGGCTACACCTTC.

Only a few counts were recorded for this clone. The chain combines TRBV4-2 with TRBJ1-6, with D possibly TRBD1 on 6 matching bases. V was trimmed by 4 bases and J by 9 bases, leaving 13 bases between them. The CDR3 has 14 amino acids. Germline loops: CDR1 LGHNA, CDR2 YNFKEQ. CDR3 residues: CASSPPGDGSPLHF. The CDR3 DNA is TGTGCCAGCAGCCCCCCAGGGGACGGTTCACCCCTCCACTTT.

This chain connects TRBV24-1 to TRBJ2-5; no clear D gene. Germline CDR1 and CDR2: KGHDR and SFDVKD. Between the trimmed V and J ends, which lost 0 bases and 9 bases, there was a span of 13 bases. The CDR3 length is 14 residues. Here the CDR3 reads CATSDLTEFTAQYF. CDR3 sequence (DNA): TGTGCCACCAGTGATTTGACAGAGTTTACGGCCCAGTACTTC.

This chain links TRBV7-9 with TRBJ2-1, with TRBD2 as a possible D gene (5 bases). CDR3 length equals 14 residues. With 5 bases removed from V and 7 bases from J, the gap between germline ends came to 15 bases. CDR1 is SEHNR and CDR2 is FQNEAQ in the germline V gene (reference sequence). The CDR3 DNA reads TGTGCCAGCAGCCTTCCCTGGCCGGGGAATGAGCAGTTCTTC. Protein: CASSLPWPGNEQFF.

This clone showed up just once. This chain connects TRBV15 to TRBJ2-3; the match to TRBD2 covers 8 bases. The germline V gene encodes CDR1 LNHNV and CDR2 YYDKDF (reference sequence). V trimming: 6 bases; J trimming: 3 bases; junction bases outside the gene matches: 14. This CDR3 is 17 amino acids long. CDR3 amino acids: CATRTLGTSGHTDTQYF. The CDR3 nucleotides read TGTGCCACCAGGACCCTCGGAACTAGCGGCCATACAGATACGCAGTATTTT. The variable domain in full, with the rest retrieved from reference TRBV15 and TRBJ2-3, is DAMVIQNPRYQVTQFGKPVTLSCSQTLNHNVMYWYQQKSSQAPKLLFHYYDKDFNNEADTPDNFQSRRPNTSFCFLDIRSPGLGDTAMYLCATRTLGTSGHTDTQYFGPGTRLTVL.

This rearrangement joins TRBV6-5 to TRBJ2-5; TRBD1 agrees at 8 bases. The CDR3 extends over 15 amino acids. Germline V lookup: CDR1 MNHEY, CDR2 SVGAGI. V lost 2 bases to trimming and J lost 7 bases; unmatched junction nucleotides: 9. The CDR3 DNA is TGTGCCAGCAGTTACCTCGGCAGGGGGCATGGGACCCAGTACTTC. It is translated as CASSYLGRGHGTQYF.

The V and J genes are TRBV6-1 and TRBJ2-6; D might be TRBD1 (5 bases). The CDR3 sequence is 14 residues long. Germline CDR1 is MNHNS and CDR2 is SASEGT. V was cut by 1 base and J by 12 bases, with 13 bases left in between. The CDR3 loop reads CASSEVGGACVLTF. In nucleotides, the CDR3 is TGTGCCAGCAGTGAAGTGGGTGGGGCGTGCGTCCTGACTTTC.

There are a few counts of this clone. This chain connects TRBV10-1 to TRBJ2-2; 9 bases fit TRBD2. CDR3 length equals 15 residues. Germline values: CDR1 WNHNN, CDR2 SYGVQD (reference sequence). Trimming cost V 6 bases and J 2 bases; bases outside gene matches: 4. The CDR3 sequence: CASRAGGQNTGELFF. Here the CDR3 DNA reads TGCGCCAGCAGAGCGGGGGGCCAAAACACCGGGGAGCTGTTTTTT.

The CDR3, as DNA: TGTGCCAGCAGTCCCCTTGGCGGGATCCACAATGAGCAGTTCTTC. Translated: CASSPLGGIHNEQFF. The chain joins TRBV11-2 to TRBJ2-1, with TRBD2 as a possible D gene (6 bases). The germline CDR1 and CDR2 sequences are SGHAT and FQNNGV. With 6 bases removed from V and 5 bases from J, the gap between germline ends came to 17 bases. The CDR3 runs to 15 residues.

V is TRBV18 and J is TRBJ2-7; 11 bases agree with TRBD2. Germline V lookup: CDR1 KGHSH, CDR2 LQKENI. The length of the CDR3 is 19 residues. The V gene end was trimmed by 4 bases and the J gene end by 4 bases; junction bases not matched to a gene: 18. Written as DNA, the CDR3 is TGTGCCAGCTCACGAGTCACGGTTAGCGGGAGGGCCGTCCAATACGAGCAGTACGTC. Amino acid sequence: CASSRVTVSGRAVQYEQYV.

The rearrangement uses TRBV5-6 and TRBJ1-2; maybe TRBD1 (5 bases). The CDR3 is 13 residues long. The germline CDR1 and CDR2 sequences are SGHDT and YYEEEE. V lost 4 bases and J lost 8, with 15 bases in between. CDR3 bases: TGTGCCAGCAGCCCTTCCGGGGGAGGAGGCTACACCTTC. Its protein product is CASSPSGGGGYTF.

This chain links TRBV28 with TRBJ2-5, with D uncertain. Germline lookup yields CDR1 MDHEN and CDR2 SYDVKM. CDR3 length: 14 amino acids. Deletions cut 7 bases from V and 1 base from J, with 13 bases between. CDR3 sequence (DNA): TGTGCCAGCATTCAACGTACCGGCCAAGAGACCCAGTACTTC. It is translated as CASIQRTGQETQYF. Filled out from reference TRBV28 and TRBJ2-5, the complete variable domain reads DVKVTQSSRYLVKRTGEKVFLECVQDMDHENMFWYRQDPGLGLRLIYFSYDVKMKEKGDIPEGYSVSREKKERFSLILESASTNQTSMYLCASIQRTGQETQYFGPGTRLLVL.

The chain recombines TRBV7-9 with TRBJ2-3; the match to TRBD2 covers 13 bases. V shed 5 bases and J 6 bases; nucleotides not matched to a gene: 5. Germline V gene data show CDR1 as SEHNR and CDR2 as FQNEAQ (reference sequence). CDR3 length equals 15 residues. The chain's CDR3 is CASSGLAGAVDTQYF. The CDR3 DNA is TGTGCCAGCAGCGGACTAGCGGGAGCCGTTGATACGCAGTATTTT.

The chain carries TRBV19 and TRBJ1-6; TRBD1 is a possible D gene (5 bases). There are 15 residues in the CDR3. Germline lookup yields CDR1 LNHDA and CDR2 SQIVND (reference sequence). Trimming took 0 bases from V and 6 from J, leaving 9 bases between them. In nucleotides, the CDR3 is TGTGCCAGTAGTATAGATACAGGCGGTAATTCACCCCTCCACTTT. It encodes CASSIDTGGNSPLHF. Looking up the rest from reference TRBV19 and TRBJ1-6 gives the full variable domain: DGGITQSPKYLFRKEGQNVTLSCEQNLNHDAMYWYRQDPGQGLRLIYYSQIVNDFQKGDIAEGYSVSREKKESFPLTVTSAQKNPTAFYLCASSIDTGGNSPLHFGNGTRLTVT.

CDR3 coding DNA: TGTGCCAGCGCCTCACTAGCGCAAAGCTCCTACAATGAGCAGTTCTTC. Amino acid sequence: CASASLAQSSYNEQFF. The chain uses TRBV2 and TRBJ2-1; 7 bases fit TRBD2. Germline V gives CDR1 SNHLY, CDR2 FYNNEI. Trimming took 8 bases from V and 0 from J; bases not matched to a gene: 10. This CDR3 comprises 16 residues. The whole variable domain, filled in from reference TRBV2 and TRBJ2-1, reads EPEVTQTPSHQVTQMGQEVILRCVPISNHLYFYWYRQILGQKVEFLVSFYNNEISEKSEIFDDQFSVERPDGSNFTLKIRSTKLEDSAMYFCASASLAQSSYNEQFFGPGTRLTVL.

This clone was counted once. The rearrangement links TRBV27 to TRBJ2-7; tentative D call: TRBD1 (5 bases). CDR3 length: 13 residues. The V gene's germline CDR1 is MNHEY and CDR2 SMNVEV (reference sequence). V dropped 11 bases and J dropped 1 base, with 15 bases sitting between them. The CDR3 loop reads CASKGESSYEQYF. The CDR3 DNA follows: TGTGCCTCCAAAGGGGAAAGTTCCTACGAGCAGTACTTC.

V gene TRBV27 combines with J gene TRBJ2-1, with D perhaps matching TRBD2 (6 bases). V was clipped by 6 bases and J by 5 bases, with 17 bases between them. This CDR3 region has 15 residues. Germline V gives CDR1 MNHEY, CDR2 SMNVEV (reference sequence). The CDR3 DNA reads TGTGCCAGCAGGATGACTAGGAGGGAGAACAATGAGCAGTTCTTC. It yields the protein CASRMTRRENNEQFF.

The chain is built from TRBV7-8 and TRBJ2-2; TRBD2 might be the D (5 bases). V lost 5 bases and J lost 0, with 13 bases in between. The CDR3 runs 16 residues. The V gene's germline CDR1 is SGHVS and CDR2 FQNEAQ. The CDR3 bases are TGTGCCAGCAGCCCCTTAGCGCTATCGAACACCGGGGAGCTGTTTTTT. Translation gives CASSPLALSNTGELFF.

The chain uses TRBV5-1 and TRBJ1-3, with 10 bases aligning to TRBD1. The J segment lost 2 bases and the V segment lost 4 bases, leaving 6 bases of the junction unmatched. The CDR3 covers 16 residues. The germline gives CDR1 SGHRS, CDR2 YFSETQ. CDR3 residues: CASSPGGTGAGNTIYF. In nucleotides, the CDR3 is TGCGCCAGCAGCCCGGGCGGGACAGGGGCTGGAAACACCATATATTTT.

The rearrangement uses TRBV5-1 and TRBJ2-2, with TRBD2 as a possible D gene (6 bases). Trimming stripped 4 bases from V and 4 bases from J, with 17 bases between. The CDR3 is 16 residues long. Germline V gives CDR1 SGHRS, CDR2 YFSETQ. CDR3 in DNA: TGCGCCAGCAGCCTCTGGGGAGGAGGCGCCACCGGGGAGCTGTTTTTT. Translated: CASSLWGGGATGELFF. Full variable domain (outside the CDR3, taken from reference TRBV5-1 and TRBJ2-2): KAGVTQTPRYLIKTRGQQVTLSCSPISGHRSVSWYQQTPGQGLQFLFEYFSETQRNKGNFPGRFSGRQFSNSRSEMNVSTLELGDSALYLCASSLWGGGATGELFFGEGSRLTVL.

This chain uses TRBV11-2 with TRBJ2-2; possibly TRBD2 for D (5 bases). The V end was cut by 1 base, the J end by 1 base, with 7 bases between. Per the germline V gene, CDR1 is SGHAT and CDR2 is FQNNGV. There are 15 residues in the CDR3. CDR3 in amino acids: CASSLVRGNTGELFF. The DNA of the CDR3 is TGTGCCAGCAGCTTAGTTCGGGGGAACACCGGGGAGCTGTTTTTT.

The sample holds one count of this clone. The genes are TRBV29-1 and TRBJ2-5, with TRBD2 as a possible D gene (7 bases). The V and J ends lost 4 bases and 4 bases respectively, with 19 bases between them. Germline CDR1 and CDR2: SQVTM and ANQGSEA. This CDR3 contains 15 residues. The CDR3 loop reads CSVGRGGGAGETQYF. The CDR3 DNA reads TGCAGCGTTGGACGGGGTGGGGGGGCTGGAGAGACCCAGTACTTC. Supplemented by reference TRBV29-1 and TRBJ2-5, the full variable domain reads SAVISQKPSRDICQRGTSLTIQCQVDSQVTMMFWYRQQPGQSLTLIATANQGSEATYESGFVIDKFPISRPNLTFSTLTVSNMSPEDSSIYLCSVGRGGGAGETQYFGPGTRLLVL.

V and J are TRBV28 and TRBJ1-1, with D tentatively TRBD1 (6 bases). The CDR3 has 14 amino acids. Germline lookup yields CDR1 MDHEN and CDR2 SYDVKM. Trimming pared 5 bases from V and 11 bases from J, leaving 21 bases between. The DNA of the CDR3 is TGTGCCAGCAGTGACCCCGGGACCCCAAGGGGGGCTTTCTTT. This sequence encodes CASSDPGTPRGAFF. Looking up the rest from reference TRBV28 and TRBJ1-1 gives the full variable domain: DVKVTQSSRYLVKRTGEKVFLECVQDMDHENMFWYRQDPGLGLRLIYFSYDVKMKEKGDIPEGYSVSREKKERFSLILESASTNQTSMYLCASSDPGTPRGAFFGQGTRLTVV.